A single sample is the source of the 20 T cell receptor beta chains below, sequenced in a study of regulatory T cells in long-lasting Graves disease. Time point specified: newly diagnosed GD, antithyroid drugs for less than 3 months. Construction of the TCR library relied on RNA isolated from PBMCs. Both iRepertoire HTBI primers and Arm-PCR of CDR3 regions were used to build the TCR beta libraries. TCRdb itself ran the multiplex PCR reads through MiXCR, one entry per CDR3 protein. Of hundreds of thousands of distinct CDR3 sequences listed, about 16% are singletons. These data also formed part of another study, on T cells in Graves' hyperthyroidism and ophthalmopathy.

Sequenced material: peripheral blood mononuclear cells (PBMCs), taken at new diagnosis, from a patient treated with antithyroid drugs. These receptors were taken from a man younger than 35 with Graves disease.

In this sample, this clonotype turned up many times. The chain is built from TRBV10-3 and TRBJ2-7; possibly TRBD1 for D (5 bases). With 7 bases removed from V and 2 bases from J, the gap between germline ends came to 24 bases. The germline gives CDR1 ENHRY, CDR2 SYGVKD. CDR3 length: 17 amino acids. The CDR3 protein is CAITDATPGLSTYEQYF. CDR3 coding DNA: TGTGCCATCACTGATGCCACCCCAGGGTTGTCAACCTACGAGCAGTACTTC.

This clonotype showed up just a few times. This chain uses TRBV10-1 with TRBJ2-3; 8 positions match TRBD1. Germline V gene data show CDR1 as WNHNN and CDR2 as SYGVQD (reference sequence). The V gene end was trimmed by 6 bases and the J gene end by 5 bases; junction bases not matched to a gene: 10. The CDR3 extends over 15 amino acids. The CDR3 protein is CASSLGTGREDTQYF. In DNA form, the CDR3 reads TGCGCCAGCAGCCTAGGGACAGGCCGAGAAGATACGCAGTATTTT.

The chain employs TRBV11-2 and TRBJ2-7, with 7 bases fitting TRBD2. With 3 bases clipped from V and 6 bases from J, the junction kept 14 bases outside the gene matches. The CDR3 extends over 16 amino acids. Germline CDR1 SGHAT, CDR2 FQNNGV. The CDR3 loop reads CASSLYPAGLLSEQYF. CDR3 in DNA: TGTGCCAGCAGCTTGTACCCAGCGGGATTACTATCCGAGCAGTACTTC.

There are many counts of this clonotype. In DNA form, the CDR3 reads TGTGCCAGCAGTTTATGGACAGGGGCTGGGGCCAACGTCCTGACTTTC. Amino acids: CASSLWTGAGANVLTF. V is TRBV28 and J is TRBJ2-6; 8 nucleotides line up with TRBD1. The CDR3 loop spans 16 amino acids. Germline assignment: CDR1 MDHEN and CDR2 SYDVKM. V lost 0 bases and J lost 2; bases outside the gene matches: 0.

This clonotype was seen many times. This chain joins TRBV18 and TRBJ2-1; 7 nucleotides line up with TRBD1. The J segment lost 0 bases and the V segment lost 2 bases, leaving 7 bases of the junction unmatched. Germline CDR1 reads KGHSH; CDR2 reads LQKENI. The CDR3 length is 17 residues. The CDR3 protein is CASSPWTGDSSYNEQFF. As DNA, the CDR3 is TGTGCCAGCTCACCATGGACAGGCGACAGCTCCTACAATGAGCAGTTCTTC.

The rearrangement uses TRBV7-9 and TRBJ1-2; D is possibly TRBD1 (6 bases). Germline lookup yields CDR1 SEHNR and CDR2 FQNEAQ (reference sequence). There are 14 residues in the CDR3. Trimming pared 5 bases from V and 6 bases from J, leaving 16 bases between. CDR3 sequence: CASSTRQDRNGYTF. The CDR3, as DNA: TGTGCCAGCAGCACAAGACAGGATAGGAATGGCTACACCTTC.

This clonotype was counted a few times. This chain connects TRBV30 to TRBJ1-4; D may be TRBD1 (5 bases). This CDR3 contains 14 residues. V lost 2 bases and J lost 3, with 10 bases in between. CDR1 and CDR2 (germline): GTSNPN, SVGIG (reference sequence). CDR3 DNA: TGTGCCTGGAGTACGGGACCGCCTAATGAAAAACTGTTTTTT. Translating gives CAWSTGPPNEKLFF.

This clonotype was observed a few times. The gene calls are TRBV19 and TRBJ1-2; perhaps TRBD1 as D (6 bases). V was cut by 4 bases and J by 4 bases, with 16 bases left in between. The CDR3 length is 15 residues. CDR1 is LNHDA, CDR2 SQIVND, per germline (reference sequence). The CDR3 sequence is CASSTWGRGGYGYTF. CDR3 sequence (DNA): TGTGCCAGTAGTACCTGGGGCAGAGGGGGCTATGGCTACACCTTC.

A note on this clonotype: This sequence may be a read error, since a much larger clone differs from it by one base. The chain employs TRBV27 and TRBJ2-7; TRBD2 is a possible D gene (6 bases). The CDR3 runs 13 residues. V was shortened by 6 bases and J by 3 bases, with 12 bases between the two germline ends. The germline gives CDR1 MNHEY, CDR2 SMNVEV (reference sequence). For the CDR3, the DNA is TGTGCCAGCAGGATGGAGGGCAACTACGAGCAGTACTTC. Protein: CASRMEGNYEQYF.

The genes are TRBV5-1 and TRBJ2-3, with TRBD1 as a possible D gene (6 bases). Trimming removed 0 bases from V and 9 bases from J, with 17 bases in between. This CDR3 has 15 residues. Germline V lookup: CDR1 SGHRS, CDR2 YFSETQ. CDR3 in amino acids: CASSLVGGSQGTQYF. DNA for the CDR3: TGCGCCAGCAGCTTGGTAGGCGGTTCTCAGGGGACGCAGTATTTT.

This clonotype has more than one count but fewer than ten. The V call is TRBV19, the J call TRBJ2-7; 9 bases are shared with TRBD1. In germline, CDR1 is LNHDA, CDR2 SQIVND (reference sequence). The CDR3 length is 19 residues. Trimming cost V 4 bases and J 3 bases; bases outside gene matches: 19. In nucleotides, the CDR3 is TGTGCCAGTAGTACCTCTGGGACAGGGAGCGCGAAAGCGGGCTACGAGCAGTACTTC. Translated, it gives CASSTSGTGSAKAGYEQYF.

The rearrangement joins TRBV9 to TRBJ1-2, with 7 bases matching TRBD1. Trimming took 0 bases from V and 6 from J; bases not matched to a gene: 2. Per the germline V gene, CDR1 is SGDLS and CDR2 is YYNGEE. The CDR3 is 13 amino acids. The CDR3 is CASSVDQGDGYTF. The CDR3 bases are TGTGCCAGCAGCGTAGATCAGGGGGATGGCTACACCTTC.

This clonotype was counted a few times. A much larger clone sits a single nucleotide away, making a read error possible. This CDR3 fails to terminate in the conserved phenylalanine or tryptophan, so it likely reflects a read error. The rearrangement joins TRBV5-1 to TRBJ2-7; TRBD2 matches 8 bases. The CDR3 has 15 residues. After removal of 1 base from V and 0 bases from J, the junction contained 3 bases not matched to a gene. The germline V gene encodes CDR1 SGHRS and CDR2 YFSETQ. CDR3 loop: CASSLTGGFSYEQYL. The CDR3 DNA is TGCGCCAGCAGCTTGACGGGAGGGTTCTCCTACGAGCAGTACCTC.

V is TRBV9 and J is TRBJ2-7; the D call may be TRBD1 or TRBD2 (5 bases each). This CDR3 comprises 18 residues. V was trimmed by 2 bases and J by 2 bases, leaving 23 bases between them. The V gene's germline CDR1 is SGDLS and CDR2 YYNGEE. The chain's CDR3 is CASSVEASIGALAYEQYF. Here the CDR3 DNA reads TGTGCCAGCAGCGTTGAGGCTAGCATCGGGGCCCTGGCCTACGAGCAGTACTTC.

This clonotype was found many times. The chain uses TRBV28 and TRBJ2-3; no clear D. Germline assignment: CDR1 MDHEN and CDR2 SYDVKM. V was clipped by 1 base and J by 9 bases, with 8 bases between them. This CDR3 contains 12 residues. The CDR3 sequence: CASSLLGRTQYF. The CDR3, as DNA: TGTGCCAGCAGTTTATTGGGTCGGACGCAGTATTTT.

The chain joins TRBV30 to TRBJ1-2; the match to TRBD1 covers 9 bases. CDR1 is GTSNPN and CDR2 is SVGIG in the germline V gene (reference sequence). With V trimmed by 5 bases and J by 0 bases, 4 bases remained unmatched. The CDR3 runs to 14 residues. CDR3 DNA sequence: TGTGCCTGGGAGGGGACAGGGACTAACTATGGCTACACCTTC. Amino acid sequence: CAWEGTGTNYGYTF.

This clonotype was observed many times. The genes are TRBV20-1 and TRBJ2-7; D remains unclear. Germline V CDR1 and CDR2: DFQATT, SNEGSKA (reference sequence). The CDR3 has 11 amino acids. V gave up 3 bases and J gave up 3 bases, with 6 bases separating them. The CDR3 DNA is TGCAGTGCTAGTCGTCTCTACGAGCAGTACTTC. The encoded protein is CSASRLYEQYF.

This clonotype was detected a few times. The chain recombines TRBV20-1 with TRBJ2-1; no reliable D call. The CDR3 contains 16 residues. Per the germline V gene, CDR1 is DFQATT and CDR2 is SNEGSKA (reference sequence). The V and J ends lost 1 base and 0 bases respectively, with 13 bases between them. The CDR3 loop is CSARGSSESSYNEQFF. The CDR3 coding sequence is TGCAGTGCTAGAGGGTCCAGTGAGAGCTCCTACAATGAGCAGTTCTTC.

Regarding this clonotype: Just one base apart from a much larger clone, this may be a read error. V and J are TRBV12-3 or TRBV12-4 and TRBJ2-7, with a weak D call TRBD2 (5 bases). This CDR3 contains 14 residues. The CDR3 reads CASSSRGTGYEQCF. The CDR3 nucleotides are TGTGCCAGCAGTTCACGGGGAACCGGGTACGAGCAGTGCTTC.

This clonotype has at least ten counts. J is TRBJ2-3 and V is TRBV12-3 or TRBV12-4; maybe TRBD1 (6 bases). The CDR3 contains 14 residues. V shed 8 bases and J shed 0 bases, with 12 bases lying between them. The CDR3 sequence: CASSRQGSTDTQYF. The DNA for the CDR3 is TGTGCCAGCTCCCGGCAGGGGAGCACAGATACGCAGTATTTT.